This T cell receptor beta chain comes out of a study of cytomegalovirus exposure and HLA in healthy donors. The CDR3 spans 14 residues. Germline V lookup: CDR1 SGDLS, CDR2 YYNGEE. V was clipped by 7 bases and J by 2 bases; unmatched bases: 7. The PCR contained 60 Vbeta and 13 Jbeta primers. Assay used: immunoSEQ multiplex PCR; TCRdb lists only in-frame clones, some missing. The profile shows 170,000 or so clones, about three quarters of them singletons. This chain connects TRBV9 to TRBJ2-5; 8 bases line up with TRBD2. The source is a woman aged 30 to 39 in good health and CMV-seronegative. Sequenced sample: PBMCs. CDR3 nucleotides: TGTGCCAGCTCATCGGGGGGGGATCAAGAGACCCAGTACTTC. This codes for CASSSGGDQETQYF.